This T cell receptor beta chain came from a study of blood T cell repertoires in COVID-19. This clone was seen more than once but under ten times. TCRdb keeps only in-frame clones here, not all; method: immunoSEQ multiplex PCR. The repertoire includes about 410,000 clones, roughly 89% of them detected once, and 1.4% sits in the top ten. This TCR derives from a woman younger than 45 with active or convalescent COVID-19. The specimen was peripheral blood.

The CDR3 sequence is CASSREVTGELFF. The CDR3 bases are TGTGCCAGCAGCCGAGAGGTCACCGGGGAGCTGTTTTTT. The chain couples TRBV13 to TRBJ2-2; D is ambiguous. Trimming removed 5 bases from V and 4 bases from J, with 8 bases in between. Germline assignment: CDR1 PRHDT and CDR2 FYEKMQ (reference sequence). The CDR3 consists of 13 residues.